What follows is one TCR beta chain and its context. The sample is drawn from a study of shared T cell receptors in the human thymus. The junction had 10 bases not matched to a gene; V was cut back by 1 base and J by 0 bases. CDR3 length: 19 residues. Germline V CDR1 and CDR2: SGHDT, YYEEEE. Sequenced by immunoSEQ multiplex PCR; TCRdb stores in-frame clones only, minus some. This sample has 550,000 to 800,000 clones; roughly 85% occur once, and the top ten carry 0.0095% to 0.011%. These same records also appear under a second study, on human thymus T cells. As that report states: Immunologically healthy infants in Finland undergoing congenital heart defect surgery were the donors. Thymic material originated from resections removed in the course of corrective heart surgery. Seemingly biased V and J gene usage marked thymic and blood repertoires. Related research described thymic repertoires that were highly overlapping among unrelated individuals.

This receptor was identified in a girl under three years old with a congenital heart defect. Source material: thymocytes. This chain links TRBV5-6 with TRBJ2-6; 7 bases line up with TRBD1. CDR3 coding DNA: TGTGCCAGCAGCTTGAGTGTGCAAACAGGGGACTCTGGGGCCAACGTCCTGACTTTC. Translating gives CASSLSVQTGDSGANVLTF. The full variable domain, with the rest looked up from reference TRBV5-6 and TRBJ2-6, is DAGVTQSPTHLIKTRGQQVTLRCSPKSGHDTVSWYQQALGQGPQFIFQYYEEEERQRGNFPDRFSGHQFPNYSSELNVNALLLGDSALYLCASSLSVQTGDSGANVLTFGAGSRLTVL.